The 22 T cell receptor beta chains presented below share a single source sample, sequenced in a study of long-term antiretroviral therapy in people with HIV. Assay version v3.0 of immunoSEQ was used, and it was run at survey level. TCRdb's copy holds only in-frame clones and misses some; the assay was immunoSEQ multiplex PCR. The data contain tens of thousands of clones, around 77% of them singletons. The material sequenced was unsorted PBMCs, taken approximately 1.8 years before starting antiretroviral therapy. These receptors were collected from a middle-aged woman with HIV.

The chain is built from TRBV7-6 and TRBJ2-1; no clear D. V was pared by 0 bases and J by 5 bases, with 11 bases between. CDR1 SGHVS and CDR2 FNYEAQ come from the germline V gene. This CDR3 contains 15 residues. The CDR3 region has the DNA TGTGCCAGCAGCTTAGCTCCTGGGTTCAACAATGAGCAGTTCTTC. The encoded protein is CASSLAPGFNNEQFF.

The V gene is TRBV6-1, the J gene TRBJ1-2, with TRBD1 as a possible D gene (6 bases). The CDR3 is 16 amino acids. Germline V lookup: CDR1 MNHNS, CDR2 SASEGT. Trimming took off 4 bases at V and 4 bases at J, with 19 bases between the two ends. The CDR3 here is CASSALHGQSAYGYTF. In DNA, the CDR3 is TGTGCCAGCAGTGCCCTCCACGGACAGAGCGCCTATGGCTACACCTTC.

V gene TRBV11-3 combines with J gene TRBJ1-4; D gene ambiguous. The germline V and J ends were trimmed by 5 bases and 8 bases, with 18 bases remaining between them. The CDR3 loop spans 15 amino acids. Germline-derived CDR1 and CDR2 are SGHNT and YENEEA. The DNA of the CDR3 is TGTGCCAGCAGCCTAAGGACGGGGAAGACGGAAAAACTGTTTTTT. This gives the protein CASSLRTGKTEKLFF.

CDR3 in DNA: TGTGCCAGCAGCGTAGCCACAGGGGGGACTGAAGCTTTCTTT. It is translated as CASSVATGGTEAFF. The chain joins TRBV9 to TRBJ1-1; 8 bases align to TRBD1. Germline-derived CDR1 and CDR2 are SGDLS and YYNGEE. The CDR3 is 14 amino acids. Trimming removed 0 bases from V and 5 bases from J; junction bases left unmatched: 3.

The chain combines TRBV5-6 with TRBJ2-1; possible D gene TRBD2, 5 bases. The CDR3 is made up of 13 amino acids. Germline lookup yields CDR1 SGHDT and CDR2 YYEEEE. The ends were cut back, 4 bases at V and 4 bases at J, with 9 bases in the middle. The CDR3 sequence: CASSDGLYNEQFF. As DNA, the CDR3 is TGTGCCAGCAGCGACGGACTTTACAATGAGCAGTTCTTC.

The chain links TRBV30 to TRBJ1-2; D call uncertain. Trimming took 1 base from V and 8 from J, leaving 14 bases between them. The germline CDR1 and CDR2 sequences are GTSNPN and SVGIG (reference sequence). This CDR3 contains 13 residues. The CDR3 bases are TGTGCCTGGAGTGAAGTGGTTGGCGGGGGCTACACCTTC. Amino acid sequence: CAWSEVVGGGYTF. The full variable domain, rest sourced from reference TRBV30 and TRBJ1-2, is SQTIHQWPATLVQPVGSPLSLECTVEGTSNPNLYWYRQAAGRGLQLLFYSVGIGQISSEVPQNLSASRPQDRQFILSSKKLLLSDSGFYLCAWSEVVGGGYTFGSGTRLTVV.

This chain uses TRBV7-2 with TRBJ1-4; 7 bases align to TRBD1. Germline V CDR1 and CDR2: SGHTA, FQGNSA. This CDR3 spans 16 amino acids. V lost 4 bases to trimming and J lost 11 bases; unmatched junction nucleotides: 16. CDR3: CASSSQGQTQMKKLFF. The CDR3 nucleotides are TGTGCCAGCAGCTCGCAGGGACAGACCCAAATGAAGAAACTGTTTTTT.

The chain has TRBV4-2 and TRBJ2-7; the D call may be TRBD1 or TRBD2 (5 bases each). Looked up from germline, CDR1 is LGHNA and CDR2 is YNFKEQ. V lost 4 bases to trimming and J lost 3 bases, with 19 bases between them. This CDR3 region has 16 residues. As DNA, the CDR3 is TGTGCCAGCAGCCTCCACTCCGGGGCGGGTAACTACGAGCAGTACTTC. This gives the protein CASSLHSGAGNYEQYF.

By its share, this clone is medium-sized. This chain uses TRBV7-9 with TRBJ2-2, with a possible D match to TRBD1 (7 bases). From germline, CDR1 is SEHNR and CDR2 FQNEAQ (reference sequence). The ends were cut back, 7 bases at V and 13 bases at J, with 22 bases in the middle. This CDR3 has 14 amino acids. DNA for the CDR3: TGTGCCAGCATCGACGCAGGGGGGTCGGTTGCGCTGTTTTTT. Translating it yields CASIDAGGSVALFF.

V is TRBV10-3 and J is TRBJ1-2; D is uncertain. Trimming stripped 3 bases from V and 8 bases from J, with 10 bases between. The CDR3 length is 12 residues. Germline V gene sequence: CDR1 ENHRY, CDR2 SYGVKD. The CDR3 DNA follows: TGTGCCATCAGTGACGGATCGGGGGGCTACACCTTC. This encodes CAISDGSGGYTF.

This clone showed up just a few times. This rearrangement joins TRBV4-3 to TRBJ1-4; D is perhaps TRBD1 (6 bases). CDR1 is LGHNA, CDR2 YSLEER, per germline. V was shortened by 0 bases and J by 6 bases, with 11 bases between the two germline ends. This CDR3 has 15 residues. The CDR3 spells CASSQDRGSDEKLFF. The CDR3 coding sequence is TGCGCCAGCAGCCAAGACAGGGGATCAGATGAAAAACTGTTTTTT.

This sequence joins TRBV7-6 and TRBJ1-4; D possibly corresponds to TRBD1 (6 bases). In germline, CDR1 is SGHVS, CDR2 FNYEAQ. Trimming left V 4 bases short and J 2 bases short, with 23 bases between. This CDR3 contains 19 residues. The CDR3 protein is CASSSTPGTMRWTNEKLFF. The CDR3 DNA reads TGTGCCAGCAGCTCAACCCCCGGGACAATGAGGTGGACTAATGAAAAACTGTTTTTT.

This chain connects TRBV18 to TRBJ2-7, with unresolved D. Germline V gene lookup returns CDR1 KGHSH and CDR2 LQKENI. This CDR3 has 15 residues. V lost 3 bases, J lost 3 bases, and 15 bases lay in between. The CDR3 coding sequence is TGTGCCAGCTCACCGCTAAATAGAGTCCACTACGAGCAGTACTTC. Translated: CASSPLNRVHYEQYF.

The chain has TRBV2 and TRBJ1-5; a possible D gene is TRBD1 (5 bases). The germline CDR1 and CDR2 sequences are SNHLY and FYNNEI. V lost 4 bases and J lost 4, with 11 bases in between. The CDR3 loop spans 14 amino acids. The CDR3 here is CASSVQGFNQPQHF. The CDR3 DNA sequence: TGTGCCAGCAGTGTCCAGGGTTTTAATCAGCCCCAGCATTTT.

V and J are TRBV25-1 and TRBJ2-7; TRBD2 matches at 13 bases. Germline loops: CDR1 MGHDK, CDR2 SYGVNS. The CDR3 loop spans 16 amino acids. The junction had 9 bases not matched to a gene; V was cut back by 1 base and J by 9 bases. In nucleotides, the CDR3 is TGTGCCAGCAGTGAATTCGCGACTAGCGGGAGGTCGCGGCAGTACTTC. It specifies CASSEFATSGRSRQYF.

This clone was found a few times. The V and J genes are TRBV6-6 and TRBJ2-7; 7 nucleotides match TRBD1. The germline V gene encodes CDR1 MNHNY and CDR2 SVGAGI (reference sequence). V shed 6 bases and J 5 bases; nucleotides not matched to a gene: 7. CDR3 length: 13 amino acids. CDR3 sequence (DNA): TGTGCCAGCAGCGAGATACAGGGGAACGAGCAGTACTTC. Protein: CASSEIQGNEQYF.

The rearrangement joins TRBV30 to TRBJ1-4; maybe TRBD1 (6 bases). This CDR3 has 15 residues. Germline loops: CDR1 GTSNPN, CDR2 SVGIG (reference sequence). Trimming took 0 bases from V and 7 from J, leaving 15 bases between them. CDR3 sequence (DNA): TGTGCCTGGAGTGTATCGGGGGGCGGAGGTGAAAAACTGTTTTTT. Protein: CAWSVSGGGGEKLFF.

V and J are TRBV5-1 and TRBJ2-7, with D perhaps given as TRBD1 or TRBD2 (6 bases each). CDR1 is SGHRS and CDR2 is YFSETQ in the germline V gene. V was cut by 1 base and J by 1 base, with 12 bases left in between. This CDR3 comprises 15 residues. The CDR3, as DNA: TGCGCCAGCAGCTTGAGTCCGGGGGCGTCCTACGAGCAGTACTTC. Translation: CASSLSPGASYEQYF. Variable domain in full (rest from reference TRBV5-1 and TRBJ2-7): KAGVTQTPRYLIKTRGQQVTLSCSPISGHRSVSWYQQTPGQGLQFLFEYFSETQRNKGNFPGRFSGRQFSNSRSEMNVSTLELGDSALYLCASSLSPGASYEQYFGPGTRLTVT.

The chain is built from TRBV7-9 and TRBJ1-2; a weak D match, TRBD1 (5 bases). CDR3 length: 15 amino acids. V lost 1 base and J 5 bases, leaving 14 bases between the germline ends. Germline V lookup: CDR1 SEHNR, CDR2 FQNEAQ (reference sequence). CDR3 bases: TGTGCCAGCAGCTTAGAAAGGGGAAATTTGTATGGCTACACCTTC. Translated: CASSLERGNLYGYTF.

The V and J genes are TRBV5-1 and TRBJ1-6; TRBD1 might be the D (5 bases). This CDR3 has 15 amino acids. Trimming removed 0 bases at V and 8 bases at J, with 12 bases between. The V gene's germline CDR1 is SGHRS and CDR2 YFSETQ. CDR3 loop: CASSLVGGIDSPLHF. The DNA for the CDR3 is TGCGCCAGCAGCTTGGTGGGGGGAATTGATTCACCCCTCCACTTT.

V and J are TRBV6-6 and TRBJ2-7; D possibly corresponds to TRBD2 (5 bases). Per the germline V gene, CDR1 is MNHNY and CDR2 is SVGAGI (reference sequence). The CDR3 extends over 13 amino acids. The V end lost 5 bases, the J end lost 4 bases, and 12 bases lay between the germline ends. CDR3 residues: CASSTGSSYEQYF. DNA of the CDR3: TGTGCCAGCAGTACGGGATCCTCGTACGAGCAGTACTTC.

V and J are TRBV6-5 and TRBJ1-6; D unresolved. V was pared by 7 bases and J by 10 bases, with 11 bases between. Germline loops: CDR1 MNHEY, CDR2 SVGAGI. The CDR3 sequence is 12 residues long. The CDR3 here is CASIIPGSPLHF. The CDR3 DNA reads as TGTGCCAGCATCATTCCTGGCTCACCCCTCCACTTT.